The sequence of this T cell receptor beta chain was determined in a study of shared clonotypes between healthy human individuals. The data were produced by immunoSEQ multiplex PCR, yet TCRdb's version contains in-frame clones alone and is incomplete. Here the sample spans fewer than 650,000 clones, around three quarters being singletons. The V segment lost 3 bases and the J segment 5 bases; nucleotides outside the gene matches: 3. CDR3 length equals 13 residues. Germline values: CDR1 MNHEY, CDR2 SVGAGI. Sequenced input: PBMCs. The TCR originated in a middle-aged woman in good health. Some clones in this sample may be carry-over from other donors' samples. J is TRBJ2-7 and V is TRBV6-5; 8 bases agree with TRBD2. The CDR3 DNA is TGTGCCAGCAGTTATCCCGGGGGGGACGAGCAGTACTTC. Translated: CASSYPGGDEQYF.